This T cell receptor (beta chain) was identified in a study of human T cells and chemical hapten exposure. Overall study: Researchers reported sensitizing a roughly 2 cm by roughly 2 cm upper inner arm skin site with 2% DPC. Study-wide results and caveats: TCRs at high frequency, those above 1 in 1000, did not change with DPC sensitization.

TCRdb processed the RACE reads anew with MiXCR; each CDR3 protein has one entry. The table shows 150,000 to 200,000 distinct CDR3 sequences, with about 31% occurring only once. The time point denotes: pre-sensitization, week 0. Treatment noted: therapeutic diphenylcyclopropenone sensitization with weekly scalp DPC. Blood draws came first, before each patch test. From germline, CDR1 is MNHEY and CDR2 SMNVEV (reference sequence). The CDR3 totals 12 residues. The V and J ends lost 7 bases and 10 bases respectively, with 14 bases between them. Remarks on this clonotype: Its antigen is as yet unknown.

The clonotype originates from a woman younger than 45 with alopecia areata. Some clones in this sample may be carry-over from other donors' samples. The source material was whole blood, sampled in connection with sensitization to the hapten diphenylcyclopropenone (DPC). J is TRBJ2-1 and V is TRBV27; tentatively, D is TRBD1 (6 bases). CDR3 in amino acids: CASTPGADEQFF. As DNA, the CDR3 is TGTGCCAGCACCCCAGGGGCTGACGAGCAGTTCTTC.